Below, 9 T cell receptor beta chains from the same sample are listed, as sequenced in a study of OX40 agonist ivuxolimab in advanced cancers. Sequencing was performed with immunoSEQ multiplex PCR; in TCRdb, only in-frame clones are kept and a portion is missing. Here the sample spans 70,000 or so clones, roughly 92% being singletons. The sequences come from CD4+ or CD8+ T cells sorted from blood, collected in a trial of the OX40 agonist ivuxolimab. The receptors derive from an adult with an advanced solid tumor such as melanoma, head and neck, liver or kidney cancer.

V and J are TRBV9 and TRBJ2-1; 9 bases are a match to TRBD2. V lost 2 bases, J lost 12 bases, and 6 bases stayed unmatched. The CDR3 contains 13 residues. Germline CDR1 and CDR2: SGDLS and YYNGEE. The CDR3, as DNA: TGTGCCAGCAGCGTTTCTAGCGGGGTTGGGCAGTTCTTC. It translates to CASSVSSGVGQFF.

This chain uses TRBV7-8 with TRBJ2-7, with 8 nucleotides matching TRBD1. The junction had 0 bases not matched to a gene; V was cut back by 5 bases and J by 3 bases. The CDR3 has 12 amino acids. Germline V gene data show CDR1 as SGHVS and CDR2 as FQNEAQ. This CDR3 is CASSGQGYEQYF. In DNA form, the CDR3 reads TGTGCCAGCAGCGGACAGGGCTACGAGCAGTACTTC.

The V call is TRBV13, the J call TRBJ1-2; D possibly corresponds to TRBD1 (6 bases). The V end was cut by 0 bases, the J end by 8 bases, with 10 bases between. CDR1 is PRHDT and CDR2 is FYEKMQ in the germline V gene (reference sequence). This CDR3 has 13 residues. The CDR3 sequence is CASSLGTGWGYTF. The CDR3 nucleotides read TGTGCCAGCAGCTTAGGCACAGGGTGGGGCTACACCTTC.

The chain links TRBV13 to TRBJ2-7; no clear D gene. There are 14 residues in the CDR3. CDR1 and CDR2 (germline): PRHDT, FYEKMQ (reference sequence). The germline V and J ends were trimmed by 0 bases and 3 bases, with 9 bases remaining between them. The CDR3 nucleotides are TGTGCCAGCAGCTTAGGGGCAGCTATCTACGAGCAGTACTTC. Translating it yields CASSLGAAIYEQYF.

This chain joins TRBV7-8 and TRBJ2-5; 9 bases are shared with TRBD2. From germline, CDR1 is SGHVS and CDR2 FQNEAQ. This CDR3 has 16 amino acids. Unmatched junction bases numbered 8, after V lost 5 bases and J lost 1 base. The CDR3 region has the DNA TGTGCCAGCAGCGGGGCCCTAGCGGGGAGCCAAGAGACCCAGTACTTC. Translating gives CASSGALAGSQETQYF.

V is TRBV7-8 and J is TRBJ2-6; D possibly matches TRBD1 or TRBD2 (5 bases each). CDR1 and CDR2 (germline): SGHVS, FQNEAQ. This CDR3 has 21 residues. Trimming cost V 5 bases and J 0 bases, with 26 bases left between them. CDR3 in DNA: TGTGCCAGCAGCCATTACGAGGGACCCGGGGAGAGGGACTCTGGGGCCAACGTCCTGACTTTC. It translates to CASSHYEGPGERDSGANVLTF.

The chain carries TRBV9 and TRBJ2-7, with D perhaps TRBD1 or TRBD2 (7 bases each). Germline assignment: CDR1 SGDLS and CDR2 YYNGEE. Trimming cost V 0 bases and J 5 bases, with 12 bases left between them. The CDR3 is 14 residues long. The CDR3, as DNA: TGTGCCAGCAGCGTAGGCAGGGGGGGCGACGAGCAGTACTTC. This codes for CASSVGRGGDEQYF.

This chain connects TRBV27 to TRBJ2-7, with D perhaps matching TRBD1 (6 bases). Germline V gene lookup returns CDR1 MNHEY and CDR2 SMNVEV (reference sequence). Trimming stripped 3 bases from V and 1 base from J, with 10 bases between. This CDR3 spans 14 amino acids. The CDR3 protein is CASSFTTGSYEQYF. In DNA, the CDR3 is TGTGCCAGCAGTTTTACGACAGGATCCTACGAGCAGTACTTC.

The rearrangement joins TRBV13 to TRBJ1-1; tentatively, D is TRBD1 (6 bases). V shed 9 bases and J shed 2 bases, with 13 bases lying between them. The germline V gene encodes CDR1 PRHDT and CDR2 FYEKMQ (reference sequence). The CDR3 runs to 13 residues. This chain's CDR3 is CASHTQGNTEAFF. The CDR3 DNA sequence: TGTGCCAGTCATACACAGGGTAACACTGAAGCTTTCTTT.